These 2 T cell receptor beta chains were all obtained from the same sample, sequenced in a study of blood T cell repertoires in COVID-19. Using immunoSEQ multiplex PCR, the repertoire was profiled, and TCRdb retains in-frame clones only, with some absent. The sample includes about 210,000 clones, about 80% of them seen just once. The specimen was peripheral blood. These receptors came from a woman of 80 years or more with COVID-19, enrolled during active disease.

J is TRBJ2-5 and V is TRBV5-1; tentatively, D is TRBD2 (6 bases). V lost 4 bases, J lost 5 bases, and 15 bases lay in between. Germline V gene sequence: CDR1 SGHRS, CDR2 YFSETQ. The CDR3 covers 14 residues. The CDR3 bases are TGCGCCAGCAGCCCTGACGCAGGGAGGGAGACCCAGTACTTC. Protein: CASSPDAGRETQYF. Looking up the rest from reference TRBV5-1 and TRBJ2-5 gives the full variable domain: KAGVTQTPRYLIKTRGQQVTLSCSPISGHRSVSWYQQTPGQGLQFLFEYFSETQRNKGNFPGRFSGRQFSNSRSEMNVSTLELGDSALYLCASSPDAGRETQYFGPGTRLLVL.

Concerning this clone itself: Other DNA sequences of this sample code for an identical CDR3. The CDR3 DNA is TGTGCCAGCAGCCAAGGGCTCCACTCTGGAAACACCATATATTTT. This gives the protein CASSQGLHSGNTIYF. The gene calls are TRBV3-1 (or the pseudogene TRBV3-2) and TRBJ1-3; the D is unclear. V lost 1 base, J lost 0 bases, and 7 bases lay in between. Germline assignment: CDR1 LGHDT and CDR2 YNNKEL (reference sequence). CDR3 length equals 15 residues.